These 12 T cell receptor beta chains were all obtained from the same sample, sequenced in a study of response to subunit inactivated influenza vaccine (dated by TCRdb to 2016 to 2018). The library was made by RT-PCR. The sample was run on an Illumina HiSeq 2500. TCRdb handled the public reads itself, with Q25 trimming in fastp and clone calling in MiXCR, and kept productive beta chains. Every entry covers one CDR3 protein and lists the most common genes and DNA from its rows. The sample table shows approximately 230,000 distinct CDR3 sequences, and 9% to 15% are seen once. The ten largest clones add up to approximately 8.3% of the sample. This specimen consisted of non-naive T cells sorted from PBMCs, obtained around 14 days before vaccination. The cell subset or site label on this specimen signifies: memory T cell fraction. These receptors were collected from a man over 45 who received an inactivated influenza vaccine. Donor details come from another sample of the same person, matched by shared clones.

In its sample, this clonotype was seen a few times. The chain is built from TRBV12-3 or TRBV12-4 and TRBJ1-5, with D perhaps matching TRBD1 (6 bases). The CDR3 loop spans 14 amino acids. Trimming removed 1 base at V and 5 bases at J, with 9 bases between. CDR3 in DNA: TGTGCCAGCAGTTTAGGTGAGGGGGATCAGCCCCAGCATTTT. Amino acids: CASSLGEGDQPQHF.

The V and J genes are TRBV5-8 and TRBJ2-4; no clear D. There are 14 residues in the CDR3. Germline V CDR1 and CDR2: SGHTS, YDEGEE. Between the trimmed V and J ends, which lost 1 base and 0 bases, there was a span of 5 bases. The CDR3 region has the DNA TGTGCCAGCAGCTTGTTATTAGCCAAAAACATTCAGTACTTC. Amino acids: CASSLLLAKNIQYF. The full variable domain, rest sourced from reference TRBV5-8 and TRBJ2-4, is EAGVTQSPTHLIKTRGQQATLRCSPISGHTSVYWYQQALGLGLQFLLWYDEGEERNRGNFPPRFSGRQFPNYSSELNVNALELEDSALYLCASSLLLAKNIQYFGAGTRLSVL.

The rearrangement joins TRBV6-1 to TRBJ1-6; D perhaps matches TRBD1 (6 bases). Germline-derived CDR1 and CDR2 are MNHNS and SASEGT. V lost 4 bases, J lost 10 bases, and 17 bases lay in between. The CDR3 spans 15 residues. CDR3 DNA: TGTGCCAGCAGTGGGGGGGCCAGTATTGGATCACCCCTCCACTTT. This codes for CASSGGASIGSPLHF.

This clonotype has more than one count but fewer than ten. The chain joins TRBV11-2 to TRBJ2-1, with TRBD2 identical over 7 bases. CDR3 length: 16 amino acids. Looked up from germline, CDR1 is SGHAT and CDR2 is FQNNGV. Losses at the gene ends were 0 bases for V and 5 bases for J; bases not matched to a gene: 7. CDR3 in DNA: TGTGCCAGCAGCTTAGAGGCGGGGGTCGTAAACAATGAGCAGTTCTTC. Its translation is CASSLEAGVVNNEQFF.

The sample holds many counts of this clonotype. The chain uses TRBV20-1 and TRBJ1-1; possibly TRBD1 for D (5 bases). The V gene's germline CDR1 is DFQATT and CDR2 SNEGSKA (reference sequence). V lost 2 bases and J 1 base, leaving 8 bases between the germline ends. This CDR3 is 13 amino acids long. The CDR3 reads CSARFDRNTEAFF. CDR3 bases: TGCAGTGCTAGATTCGACAGGAACACTGAAGCTTTCTTT.

J is TRBJ1-2 and V is TRBV7-2, with TRBD1 matching 8 bases. CDR1 SGHTA and CDR2 FQGNSA come from the germline V gene. J was trimmed by 2 bases and V by 5 bases; bases with no gene match: 10. This CDR3 is 16 amino acids long. CDR3: CASSHQRAGGNYGYTF. CDR3 sequence (DNA): TGTGCCAGCAGCCACCAACGGGCAGGGGGCAACTATGGCTACACCTTC.

CDR3 amino acids: CAISSRGRGDTQYF. The CDR3 coding sequence is TGTGCCATCAGCTCCAGGGGGCGCGGAGATACGCAGTATTTT. The chain carries TRBV10-3 and TRBJ2-3; TRBD1 aligns across 8 bases. In germline, CDR1 is ENHRY, CDR2 SYGVKD. The CDR3 extends over 14 amino acids. Trimming removed 6 bases from V and 5 bases from J; junction bases left unmatched: 7.

This clonotype was recorded a few times. The CDR3 bases are TGTGCCAGCAGCCAAGATGGGGGGGGTAACTATGGCTACACCTTC. It encodes CASSQDGGGNYGYTF. This chain connects TRBV4-2 to TRBJ1-2, with D maybe TRBD1 (5 bases). Trimming pared 0 bases from V and 1 base from J, leaving 9 bases between. The CDR3 spans 15 residues. Germline assignment: CDR1 LGHNA and CDR2 YNFKEQ.

The V gene is TRBV10-3, the J gene TRBJ1-1; TRBD1 aligns across 7 bases. This CDR3 is built from 13 residues. Trimming took 6 bases from V and 5 from J; bases not matched to a gene: 6. Germline V CDR1 and CDR2: ENHRY, SYGVKD. The DNA of the CDR3 is TGTGCCATCAGGATGAACAGGGGAACTGAAGCTTTCTTT. This sequence encodes CAIRMNRGTEAFF.

This clonotype was picked up one time. The chain recombines TRBV11-1 with TRBJ1-2, with D unclear. The CDR3 is 13 residues long. The ends were cut back, 9 bases at V and 0 bases at J, with 11 bases in the middle. Per germline, CDR1 SGHAT and CDR2 FQDESV (reference sequence). This CDR3 reads CARGPGANYGYTF. CDR3 nucleotides: TGTGCCAGGGGCCCTGGGGCTAACTATGGCTACACCTTC. The complete variable domain, with remaining parts taken from reference TRBV11-1 and TRBJ1-2, reads EAEVAQSPRYKITEKSQAVAFWCDPISGHATLYWYRQILGQGPELLVQFQDESVVDDSQLPKDRFSAERLKGVDSTLKIQPAELGDSAMYLCARGPGANYGYTFGSGTRLTVV.

This chain links TRBV5-1 with TRBJ2-7, with D perhaps TRBD1 (6 bases). V was pared by 4 bases and J by 1 base, with 9 bases between. Looked up from germline, CDR1 is SGHRS and CDR2 is YFSETQ. The CDR3 sequence is 13 residues long. The CDR3 loop reads CASSVGQSYEQYF. As DNA, the CDR3 is TGCGCCAGCAGCGTTGGACAGTCCTACGAGCAGTACTTC.

The V call is TRBV7-9, the J call TRBJ2-1; TRBD1 agrees at 8 bases. The CDR3 sequence is 15 residues long. CDR1 is SEHNR and CDR2 is FQNEAQ in the germline V gene (reference sequence). The V segment lost 3 bases and the J segment 7 bases; nucleotides outside the gene matches: 8. CDR3 coding DNA: TGTGCCAGCAGCTTCCTGGACAGGGAGAGAAATGAGCAGTTCTTC. The encoded protein is CASSFLDRERNEQFF.